The T cell receptor beta chain described here comes from a study of OX40 agonist ivuxolimab in advanced cancers. The study, taken as a whole, reports: Clonal expansion from baseline to week 6 occurred in both CD4+ and CD8+ T cells.

This table comes from immunoSEQ multiplex PCR, and its TCRdb copy is limited to in-frame clones, with some not included. The sample carries tens of thousands of clones, 80% to 90% recorded once. As concerns this clone: The antigen remains undetermined.

The TCR originated in an adult with an advanced solid tumor such as melanoma, head and neck, liver or kidney cancer. Sequenced here: CD4+ or CD8+ T cells sorted from blood, sampled in a trial of the OX40 agonist ivuxolimab.

DNA of the CDR3: TGTGCCAGCTCACCGTACAGCGGTCCCGGCTCCGAGCAGTACTTC. Translated, it gives CASSPYSGPGSEQYF. This sequence joins TRBV18 and TRBJ2-7; D may be TRBD2 (5 bases). Germline lookup yields CDR1 KGHSH and CDR2 LQKENI. Deletions cut 3 bases from V and 6 bases from J, with 18 bases between. CDR3 length: 15 amino acids.